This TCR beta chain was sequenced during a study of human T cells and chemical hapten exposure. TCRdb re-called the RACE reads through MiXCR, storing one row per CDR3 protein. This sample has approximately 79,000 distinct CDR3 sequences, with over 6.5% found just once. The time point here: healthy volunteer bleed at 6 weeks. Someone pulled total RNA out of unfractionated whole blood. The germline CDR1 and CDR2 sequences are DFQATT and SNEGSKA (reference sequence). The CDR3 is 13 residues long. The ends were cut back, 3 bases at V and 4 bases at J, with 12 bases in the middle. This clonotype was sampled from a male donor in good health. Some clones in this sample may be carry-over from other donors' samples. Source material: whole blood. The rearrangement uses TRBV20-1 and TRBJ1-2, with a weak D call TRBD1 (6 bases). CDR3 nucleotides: TGCAGTGCTAGTATCGGCAGGGGCTATGGCTACACCTTC. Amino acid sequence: CSASIGRGYGYTF.